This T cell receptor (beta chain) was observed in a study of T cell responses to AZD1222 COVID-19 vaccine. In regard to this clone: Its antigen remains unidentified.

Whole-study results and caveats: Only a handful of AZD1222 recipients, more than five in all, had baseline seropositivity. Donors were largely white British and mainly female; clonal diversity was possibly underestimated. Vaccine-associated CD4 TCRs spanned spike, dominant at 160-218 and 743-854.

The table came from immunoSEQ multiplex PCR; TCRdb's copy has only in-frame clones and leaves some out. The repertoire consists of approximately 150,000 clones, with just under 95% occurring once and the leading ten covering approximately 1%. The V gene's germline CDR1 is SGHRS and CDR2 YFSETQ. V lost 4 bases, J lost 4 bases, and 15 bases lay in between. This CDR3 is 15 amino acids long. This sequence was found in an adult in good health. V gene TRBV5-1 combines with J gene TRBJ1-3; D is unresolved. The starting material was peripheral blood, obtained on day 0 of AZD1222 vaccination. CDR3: CASSDRSERGNTIYF. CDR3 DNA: TGCGCCAGCAGCGATAGATCTGAGAGGGGAAACACCATATATTTT.